There are many counts of the clone carrying this TCR beta chain. The sample originates from a study of low-dose radiotherapy and immunotherapy resistance in tumors. TRAV- and TRBV-specific primers primed first-strand cDNA, covering alpha and beta chains. The PCR that amplified TCRs ran for about 18 cycles, relying on a constant-region primer and a V-primer adapter. TCRdb fed the reads into MiXCR, producing one record per CDR3 protein. The sample records some 100,000 distinct CDR3 sequences, less than 25% being singletons. This sample's time point: after trial treatment. Treatment described: LDRT plus nivolumab, ipilimumab, low-dose cyclophosphamide and aspirin (RACIN trial). In the RACIN dose-escalation trial, donors got nivolumab plus ipilimumab with aspirin, cyclophosphamide and radiotherapy. Germline CDR1 DFQATT, CDR2 SNEGSKA (reference sequence). The CDR3 runs to 12 residues. Trimming pared 7 bases from V and 4 bases from J, leaving 12 bases between.

The sample was PBMCs, taken after low-dose radiotherapy plus immunotherapy. This clonotype originated in a male donor with prostate cancer. The chain carries TRBV20-1 and TRBJ2-3, with a tentative D call TRBD2 (5 bases). The DNA for the CDR3 is TGCAGTGGGCAGGCGGAGGCAGATACGCAGTATTTT. It specifies CSGQAEADTQYF.